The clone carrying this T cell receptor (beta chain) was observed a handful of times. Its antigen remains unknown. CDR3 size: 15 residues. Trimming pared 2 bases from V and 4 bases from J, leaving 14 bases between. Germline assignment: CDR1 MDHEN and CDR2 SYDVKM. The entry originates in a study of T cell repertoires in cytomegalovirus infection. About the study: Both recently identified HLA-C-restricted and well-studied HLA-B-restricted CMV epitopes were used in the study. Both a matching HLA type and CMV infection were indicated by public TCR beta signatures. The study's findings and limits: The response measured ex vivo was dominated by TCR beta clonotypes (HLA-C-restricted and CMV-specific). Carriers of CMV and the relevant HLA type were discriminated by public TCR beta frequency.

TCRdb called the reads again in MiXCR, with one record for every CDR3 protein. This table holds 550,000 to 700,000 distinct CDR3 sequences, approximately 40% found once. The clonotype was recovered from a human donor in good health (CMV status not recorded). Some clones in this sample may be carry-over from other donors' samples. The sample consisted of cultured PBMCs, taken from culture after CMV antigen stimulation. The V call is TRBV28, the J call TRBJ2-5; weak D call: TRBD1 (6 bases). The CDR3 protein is CASSLRRAGVETQYF. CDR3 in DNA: TGTGCCAGCAGTTTACGGCGAGCAGGGGTAGAGACCCAGTACTTC.